Presented here are 30 T cell receptor beta chains from one specimen sequenced in a study of shared clonotypes between healthy human individuals. Sequencing used immunoSEQ multiplex PCR; TCRdb keeps in-frame clones, though not all of them. The repertoire consists of 2 million to 2.5 million clones, with more than 80% occurring once and the leading ten covering roughly 0.36%. The sequenced sample was naive CD4+ T cells from PBMCs. The subset denotes: CD45RA+ positively selected. These receptors were taken from a man between 18 and 29 years old in good health. Some clones in this sample may be carry-over from other donors' samples.

The chain couples TRBV18 to TRBJ2-7; D may match TRBD1 or TRBD2 (5 bases each). This CDR3 comprises 16 residues. The germline CDR1 and CDR2 sequences are KGHSH and LQKENI. Trimming removed 3 bases at V and 5 bases at J, with 20 bases between. The CDR3 is CASSPLQGVSANEQYF. CDR3 coding DNA: TGTGCCAGCTCACCCCTCCAGGGAGTAAGTGCGAACGAGCAGTACTTC.

V is TRBV9 and J is TRBJ1-5; a possible D gene is TRBD1 (5 bases). Deletions cut 0 bases from V and 6 bases from J, with 13 bases between. CDR1 SGDLS and CDR2 YYNGEE come from the germline V gene. CDR3 length equals 15 residues. CDR3 region: CASSVGGEVGQPQHF. CDR3 nucleotides: TGTGCCAGCAGCGTAGGAGGGGAAGTCGGTCAGCCCCAGCATTTT.

For this clone: In the same sample, other DNA sequences code for this CDR3. V usage is TRBV7-3 and J usage is TRBJ2-2; D is uncertain. Trimming pared 5 bases from V and 2 bases from J, leaving 12 bases between. CDR3 length: 15 amino acids. Germline assignment: CDR1 SGHTA and CDR2 FQGTGA. The CDR3 DNA is TGTGCCAGCAGCCTCTCCGGGCCCAACACCGGGGAGCTGTTTTTT. Encoded protein: CASSLSGPNTGELFF.

This clone was found a few times. The chain links TRBV28 to TRBJ1-1, with no clear D. This CDR3 region has 13 residues. Per germline, CDR1 MDHEN and CDR2 SYDVKM. The V end was cut by 6 bases, the J end by 3 bases, with 11 bases between. Here the CDR3 DNA reads TGTGCCAGCAGCCCGAGGGCCTACACTGAAGCTTTCTTT. Its protein product is CASSPRAYTEAFF.

The chain recombines TRBV6-1 with TRBJ1-2; D possibly corresponds to TRBD1 (5 bases). Trimming stripped 6 bases from V and 3 bases from J, with 11 bases between. CDR1 is MNHNS and CDR2 is SASEGT in the germline V gene. CDR3 size: 13 residues. The chain's CDR3 is CASSIGTDYGYTF. The CDR3 DNA reads as TGTGCCAGCAGCATCGGGACGGACTATGGCTACACCTTC.

This clone was found a few times. The V call is TRBV29-1, the J call TRBJ1-1; TRBD1 aligns across 9 bases. Germline values: CDR1 SQVTM, CDR2 ANQGSEA. The V and J ends lost 6 bases and 10 bases, in that order; junction bases with no gene match: 12. There are 13 residues in the CDR3. The CDR3 region is CSVSRRTGEVAFF. The CDR3 nucleotides are TGCAGCGTCTCCCGAAGGACAGGGGAGGTAGCTTTCTTT.

The V gene is TRBV7-2, the J gene TRBJ2-3, with 9 bases lining up with TRBD2. The V segment lost 5 bases and the J segment 0 bases; nucleotides outside the gene matches: 3. This CDR3 is built from 15 residues. Per the germline V gene, CDR1 is SGHTA and CDR2 is FQGNSA. Here the CDR3 reads CASSRAGGSTDTQYF. Written as DNA, the CDR3 is TGTGCCAGCAGCAGGGCGGGAGGGAGCACAGATACGCAGTATTTT.

This chain joins TRBV4-1 and TRBJ1-2; tentatively, D is TRBD1 (5 bases). Germline V lookup: CDR1 MGHRA, CDR2 YSYEKL. This CDR3 contains 15 residues. Deletions cut 0 bases from V and 4 bases from J, with 12 bases between. This CDR3 is CASSQDFRGPYGYTF. The CDR3 DNA is TGCGCCAGCAGCCAAGATTTTCGGGGCCCCTATGGCTACACCTTC.

This chain connects TRBV11-1 to TRBJ1-1; 12 bases line up with TRBD1. The J segment lost 1 base and the V segment lost 5 bases, leaving 8 bases of the junction unmatched. The CDR3 consists of 17 residues. Germline assignment: CDR1 SGHAT and CDR2 FQDESV (reference sequence). CDR3 sequence reads: CASSPGQGARGNTEAFF. In DNA, the CDR3 is TGTGCCAGCAGCCCGGGACAGGGGGCGCGAGGGAACACTGAAGCTTTCTTT.

Note on this clone: A junction end diverges from the germline sequence, so it may reflect a read error. The chain uses TRBV30 and TRBJ2-1; TRBD2 matches 14 bases. Germline lookup yields CDR1 GTSNPN and CDR2 SVGIG (reference sequence). The CDR3 runs 15 residues. CDR3 in amino acids: CAWSQGLAGAGYQLF. The DNA for the CDR3 is TGTGCCTGGAGTCAGGGACTAGCGGGAGCGGGGTATCAGCTCTTC. The whole variable domain, remainder taken from reference TRBV30 and TRBJ2-1, is SQTIHQWPATLVQPVGSPLSLECTVEGTSNPNLYWYRQAAGRGLQLLFYSVGIGQISSEVPQNLSASRPQDRQFILSSKKLLLSDSGFYLCAWSQGLAGAGYQLFGPGTRLTVL.

The CDR3 DNA reads as TGTGCCAGTAGTAAGGGGACCAGCAATCAGCCCCAGCATTTT. Encoded protein: CASSKGTSNQPQHF. The chain recombines TRBV19 with TRBJ1-5, with D possibly TRBD1 on 5 matching bases. This CDR3 contains 14 residues. Between the trimmed V and J ends, which lost 4 bases and 1 base, there was a span of 8 bases. Germline V gene data show CDR1 as LNHDA and CDR2 as SQIVND (reference sequence).

This clone was observed once. The chain has TRBV7-3 and TRBJ1-2; a weak D match, TRBD1 (6 bases). The CDR3 sequence is 12 residues long. Germline V CDR1 and CDR2: SGHTA, FQGTGA. Trimming pared 5 bases from V and 4 bases from J, leaving 8 bases between. CDR3 DNA: TGTGCCAGCAGCAAAGGGGGCTATGGCTACACCTTC. Amino acid sequence: CASSKGGYGYTF.

The chain uses TRBV29-1 and TRBJ2-3; tentative D call: TRBD2 (5 bases). Germline values: CDR1 SQVTM, CDR2 ANQGSEA. This CDR3 is built from 13 residues. The V and J ends lost 7 bases and 0 bases respectively, with 11 bases between them. For the CDR3, the DNA is TGCAGCGCGACGGGGTCTAGCACAGATACGCAGTATTTT. Its translation is CSATGSSTDTQYF.

The gene calls are TRBV2 and TRBJ1-2, with a possible D match to TRBD1 (5 bases). Germline CDR1 reads SNHLY; CDR2 reads FYNNEI. The CDR3 has 14 residues. V shed 3 bases and J shed 4 bases, with 12 bases lying between them. CDR3 coding DNA: TGTGCCAGCAGTGATCGCAGGGAAGCCTATGGCTACACCTTC. This encodes CASSDRREAYGYTF.

This chain links TRBV11-2 with TRBJ1-2; 10 positions agree with TRBD1. CDR1 and CDR2 from the germline V gene are SGHAT and FQNNGV. This CDR3 has 16 residues. V gave up 5 bases and J gave up 7 bases; unmatched junction bases: 13. CDR3 loop: CASSPTRQGAAGGYTF. The DNA for the CDR3 is TGTGCCAGCAGCCCAACCCGACAGGGGGCGGCGGGTGGCTACACCTTC.

The CDR3 region is CASSGSTAGSEKLFF. CDR3 bases: TGCGCCAGCAGCGGGAGTACCGCGGGGTCCGAAAAACTGTTTTTT. The chain joins TRBV5-1 to TRBJ1-4; no clear D gene. Germline V gene sequence: CDR1 SGHRS, CDR2 YFSETQ. CDR3 length: 15 amino acids. Trimming pared 4 bases from V and 8 bases from J, leaving 18 bases between.

The rearrangement joins TRBV27 to TRBJ1-1; TRBD1 agrees at 9 bases. Losses at the gene ends were 5 bases for V and 1 base for J; bases not matched to a gene: 11. Germline CDR1 MNHEY, CDR2 SMNVEV (reference sequence). The CDR3 is 17 amino acids. The CDR3: CASSPIGTGSPNTEAFF. In nucleotides, the CDR3 is TGTGCCAGCAGTCCGATCGGGACAGGGTCTCCGAACACTGAAGCTTTCTTT.

The chain couples TRBV7-2 to TRBJ2-7, with 8 bases matching TRBD1. Germline loops: CDR1 SGHTA, CDR2 FQGNSA. The junction had 9 bases not matched to a gene; V was cut back by 5 bases and J by 3 bases. The CDR3 contains 15 residues. Here the CDR3 DNA reads TGTGCCAGCAGCCAGGGGGCAGCCAACTTCTACGAGCAGTACTTC. Translation gives CASSQGAANFYEQYF.

This clone was observed a single time. The chain recombines TRBV6-5 with TRBJ1-3; D call uncertain. Per the germline V gene, CDR1 is MNHEY and CDR2 is SVGAGI. The CDR3 consists of 15 residues. The ends were cut back, 5 bases at V and 0 bases at J, with 11 bases in the middle. The CDR3: CASSPERSSGNTIYF. The DNA for the CDR3 is TGTGCCAGCAGTCCCGAGAGGAGCTCTGGAAACACCATATATTTT.

For this clone: The same CDR3 is also encoded by other DNA sequences in this sample. The gene calls are TRBV18 and TRBJ2-3, with unresolved D. This CDR3 has 13 amino acids. Deletions cut 6 bases from V and 0 bases from J, with 7 bases between. Germline-derived CDR1 and CDR2 are KGHSH and LQKENI. The CDR3 region is CASSPPSTDTQYF. In DNA, the CDR3 is TGTGCCAGCTCCCCGCCAAGCACAGATACGCAGTATTTT.

V is TRBV29-1 and J is TRBJ2-2; D call uncertain. Germline values: CDR1 SQVTM, CDR2 ANQGSEA. V lost 6 bases to trimming and J lost 1 base, with 12 bases between them. The CDR3 consists of 14 residues. CDR3 nucleotide sequence: TGCAGCGTCGCAGAAACTCTGAACACCGGGGAGCTGTTTTTT. This codes for CSVAETLNTGELFF.

The J gene is TRBJ1-4, the V gene TRBV6-6, with 8 positions matching TRBD1. Germline CDR1 MNHNY, CDR2 SVGAGI (reference sequence). The CDR3 contains 14 residues. After removal of 2 bases from V and 8 bases from J, the junction contained 4 bases not matched to a gene. The CDR3 sequence is CASSYDRGQEKLFF. CDR3 nucleotides: TGTGCCAGCAGTTACGACAGGGGTCAGGAAAAACTGTTTTTT.

This clone was observed a few times. The chain couples TRBV18 to TRBJ1-5; 8 bases map to TRBD1. Germline V gene sequence: CDR1 KGHSH, CDR2 LQKENI. V shed 4 bases and J 0 bases; nucleotides not matched to a gene: 2. CDR3 length: 15 amino acids. The CDR3 DNA reads TGTGCCAGCTCACAGGACAGGGTTAGCAATCAGCCCCAGCATTTT. It yields the protein CASSQDRVSNQPQHF.

This clone was picked up one time. This chain connects TRBV12-5 to TRBJ2-2; TRBD2 matches 8 bases. This CDR3 is 16 amino acids long. Germline V lookup: CDR1 LGHNT, CDR2 FRNRAP. V lost 3 bases, J lost 3 bases, and 6 bases stayed unmatched. Here the CDR3 DNA reads TGTGCTAGTGGTTTAATACTAGCGGCACACACCGGGGAGCTGTTTTTT. Translating gives CASGLILAAHTGELFF.

This clone was observed a handful of times. The V call is TRBV5-6, the J call TRBJ2-7; 9 bases map to TRBD1. The CDR3 extends over 16 amino acids. J was trimmed by 2 bases and V by 3 bases; bases with no gene match: 9. Germline assignment: CDR1 SGHDT and CDR2 YYEEEE. The CDR3: CASSSQTGTGTYEQYF. The CDR3, as DNA: TGTGCCAGCAGCTCACAAACCGGGACAGGGACCTACGAGCAGTACTTC.

The rearrangement links TRBV5-1 to TRBJ2-7; TRBD1 is a possible D gene (6 bases). V was cut by 7 bases and J by 5 bases, with 22 bases left in between. Looked up from germline, CDR1 is SGHRS and CDR2 is YFSETQ. The length of the CDR3 is 15 residues. CDR3 amino acids: CASQGLSLLGDEQYF. The CDR3 bases are TGCGCCAGCCAGGGGCTGTCACTACTGGGAGACGAGCAGTACTTC.

The V call is TRBV30, the J call TRBJ1-2, with 9 bases aligning to TRBD1. V was clipped by 2 bases and J by 6 bases; unmatched bases: 4. Germline values: CDR1 GTSNPN, CDR2 SVGIG (reference sequence). CDR3 length: 13 residues. CDR3 DNA: TGTGCCTGGAGTCCTGACAGGGGGGATGGCTACACCTTC. It is translated as CAWSPDRGDGYTF. The variable domain in full, completed from reference TRBV30 and TRBJ1-2, reads SQTIHQWPATLVQPVGSPLSLECTVEGTSNPNLYWYRQAAGRGLQLLFYSVGIGQISSEVPQNLSASRPQDRQFILSSKKLLLSDSGFYLCAWSPDRGDGYTFGSGTRLTVV.

The chain combines TRBV18 with TRBJ2-1, with D hard to call. CDR3 length: 15 residues. The ends were cut back, 6 bases at V and 9 bases at J, with 21 bases in the middle. Germline values: CDR1 KGHSH, CDR2 LQKENI. CDR3 nucleotides: TGTGCCAGCTCTCTCACCGGCAGCTTGACAAGTGAGCAGTTCTTC. Its protein product is CASSLTGSLTSEQFF.

The rearrangement uses TRBV28 and TRBJ2-7, with D unclear. The V end was cut by 1 base, the J end by 7 bases, with 8 bases between. Per the germline V gene, CDR1 is MDHEN and CDR2 is SYDVKM. The CDR3 runs to 12 residues. CDR3 residues: CASSLYVGEQYF. The CDR3 coding sequence is TGTGCCAGCAGTTTATACGTCGGGGAGCAGTACTTC. Based on the CDR3 plus reference TRBV28 and TRBJ2-7, the full variable domain is DVKVTQSSRYLVKRTGEKVFLECVQDMDHENMFWYRQDPGLGLRLIYFSYDVKMKEKGDIPEGYSVSREKKERFSLILESASTNQTSMYLCASSLYVGEQYFGPGTRLTVT.

The V and J genes are TRBV7-8 and TRBJ2-7, with TRBD2 matching over 9 bases. V gave up 5 bases and J gave up 4 bases; unmatched junction bases: 9. This CDR3 has 15 residues. Germline loops: CDR1 SGHVS, CDR2 FQNEAQ. The DNA for the CDR3 is TGTGCCAGCAGCCCCCGACTAGCGGCGGTATACGAGCAGTACTTC. It yields the protein CASSPRLAAVYEQYF.